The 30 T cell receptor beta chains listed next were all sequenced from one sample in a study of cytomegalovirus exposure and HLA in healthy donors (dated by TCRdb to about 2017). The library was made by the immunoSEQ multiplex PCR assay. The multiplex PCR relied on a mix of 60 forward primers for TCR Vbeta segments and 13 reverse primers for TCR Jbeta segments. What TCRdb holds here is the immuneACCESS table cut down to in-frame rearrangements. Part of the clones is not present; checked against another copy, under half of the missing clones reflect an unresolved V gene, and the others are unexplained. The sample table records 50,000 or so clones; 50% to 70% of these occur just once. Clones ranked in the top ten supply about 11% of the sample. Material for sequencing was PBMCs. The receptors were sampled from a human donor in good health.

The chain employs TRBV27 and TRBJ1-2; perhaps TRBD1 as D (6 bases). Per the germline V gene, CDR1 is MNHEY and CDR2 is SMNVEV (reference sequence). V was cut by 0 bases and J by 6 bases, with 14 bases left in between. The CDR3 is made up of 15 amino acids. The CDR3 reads CASSLSMTGLDGYTF. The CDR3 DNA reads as TGTGCCAGCAGTTTATCGATGACAGGTTTAGATGGCTACACCTTC.

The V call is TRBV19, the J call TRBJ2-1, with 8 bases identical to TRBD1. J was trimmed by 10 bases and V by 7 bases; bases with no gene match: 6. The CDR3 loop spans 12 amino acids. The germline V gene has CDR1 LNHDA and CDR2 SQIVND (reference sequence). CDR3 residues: CASTDRGREQFF. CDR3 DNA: TGTGCCAGTACCGACAGGGGTAGGGAGCAGTTCTTC.

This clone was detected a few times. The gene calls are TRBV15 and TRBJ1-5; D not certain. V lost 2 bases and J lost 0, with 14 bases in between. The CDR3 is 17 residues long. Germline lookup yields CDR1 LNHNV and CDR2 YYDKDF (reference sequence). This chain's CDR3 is CATSRLGWAGSNQPQHF. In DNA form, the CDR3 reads TGTGCCACCAGCAGATTAGGTTGGGCGGGTAGCAATCAGCCCCAGCATTTT. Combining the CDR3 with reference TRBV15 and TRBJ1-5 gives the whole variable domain DAMVIQNPRYQVTQFGKPVTLSCSQTLNHNVMYWYQQKSSQAPKLLFHYYDKDFNNEADTPDNFQSRRPNTSFCFLDIRSPGLGDTAMYLCATSRLGWAGSNQPQHFGDGTRLSIL.

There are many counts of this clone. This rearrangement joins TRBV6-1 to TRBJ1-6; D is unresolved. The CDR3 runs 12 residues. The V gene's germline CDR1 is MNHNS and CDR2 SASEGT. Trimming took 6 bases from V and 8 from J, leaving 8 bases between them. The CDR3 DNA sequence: TGTGCCAGCAGGCCAGGTGATTCACCCCTCCACTTT. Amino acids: CASRPGDSPLHF.

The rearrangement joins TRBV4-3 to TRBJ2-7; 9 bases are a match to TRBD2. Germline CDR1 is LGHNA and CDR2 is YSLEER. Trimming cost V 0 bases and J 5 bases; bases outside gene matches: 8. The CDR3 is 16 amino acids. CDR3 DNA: TGCGCCAGCAGCCAAGATACTCGCGGGGGGGCCCACGAGCAGTACTTC. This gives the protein CASSQDTRGGAHEQYF.

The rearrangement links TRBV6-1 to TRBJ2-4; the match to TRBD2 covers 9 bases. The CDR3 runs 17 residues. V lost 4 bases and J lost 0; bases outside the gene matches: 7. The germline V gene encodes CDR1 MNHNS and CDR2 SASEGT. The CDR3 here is CASSVPLAGLAKNIQYF. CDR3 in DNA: TGTGCCAGCAGTGTGCCACTAGCGGGTCTAGCCAAAAACATTCAGTACTTC.

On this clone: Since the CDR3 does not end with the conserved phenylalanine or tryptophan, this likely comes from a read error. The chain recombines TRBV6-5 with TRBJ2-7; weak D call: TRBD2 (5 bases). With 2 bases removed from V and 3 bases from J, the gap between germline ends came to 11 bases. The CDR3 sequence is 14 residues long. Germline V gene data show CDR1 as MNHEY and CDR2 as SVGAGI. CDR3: CASSYAEGLYEQYL. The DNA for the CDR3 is TGTGCCAGCAGTTACGCCGAGGGCCTCTACGAGCAGTACCTC.

The CDR3 DNA is TGTGCCAGCAGTGCTAGCGGGGGCTACGAGCAGTACTTC. Protein: CASSASGGYEQYF. The chain is built from TRBV2 and TRBJ2-7, with 10 bases aligning to TRBD2. The CDR3 totals 13 residues. The germline V gene encodes CDR1 SNHLY and CDR2 FYNNEI. With 4 bases clipped from V and 3 bases from J, the junction kept 0 bases outside the gene matches.

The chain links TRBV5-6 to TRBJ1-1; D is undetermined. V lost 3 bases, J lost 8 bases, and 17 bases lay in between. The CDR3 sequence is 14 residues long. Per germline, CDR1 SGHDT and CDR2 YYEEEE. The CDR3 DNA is TGTGCCAGCAGCTCGGTGCCCATCCCTTTAGAAGCTTTCTTT. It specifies CASSSVPIPLEAFF.

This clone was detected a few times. This CDR3 reads CASSDSWQGGGYTF. CDR3 sequence (DNA): TGTGCCAGCAGTGACTCATGGCAGGGAGGTGGCTACACCTTC. The gene calls are TRBV6-4 and TRBJ1-2, with a possible D match to TRBD1 (5 bases). The germline CDR1 and CDR2 sequences are MRHNA and SNTAGT. The V gene lost 0 bases and the J gene lost 7 bases, with 12 bases spanning the gap. The CDR3 spans 14 residues.

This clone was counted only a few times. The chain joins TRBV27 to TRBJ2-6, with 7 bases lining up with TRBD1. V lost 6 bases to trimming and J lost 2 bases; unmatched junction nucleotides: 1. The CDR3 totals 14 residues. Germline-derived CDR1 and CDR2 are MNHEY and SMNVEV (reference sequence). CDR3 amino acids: CASRDRAGANVLTF. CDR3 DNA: TGTGCCAGCAGAGACAGGGCTGGGGCCAACGTCCTGACTTTC. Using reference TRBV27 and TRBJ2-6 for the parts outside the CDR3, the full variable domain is EAQVTQNPRYLITVTGKKLTVTCSQNMNHEYMSWYRQDPGLGLRQIYYSMNVEVTDKGDVPEGYKVSRKEKRNFPLILESPSPNQTSLYFCASRDRAGANVLTFGAGSRLTVL.

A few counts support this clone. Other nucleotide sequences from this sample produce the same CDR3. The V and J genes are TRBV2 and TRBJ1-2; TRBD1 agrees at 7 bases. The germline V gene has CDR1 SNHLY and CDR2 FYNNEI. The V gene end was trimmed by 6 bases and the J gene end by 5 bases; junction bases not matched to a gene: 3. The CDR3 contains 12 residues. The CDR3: CASRQGWYGYTF. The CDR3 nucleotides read TGTGCCAGCAGACAGGGGTGGTATGGCTACACCTTC.

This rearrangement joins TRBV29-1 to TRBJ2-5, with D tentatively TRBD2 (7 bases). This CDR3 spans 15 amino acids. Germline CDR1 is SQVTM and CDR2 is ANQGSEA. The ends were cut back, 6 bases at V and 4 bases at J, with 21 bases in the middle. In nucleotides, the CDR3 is TGCAGCGTGGGGGGGGCTAGGGGGGGGCCAGAGACCCAGTACTTC. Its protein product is CSVGGARGGPETQYF. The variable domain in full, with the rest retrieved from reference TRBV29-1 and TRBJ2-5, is SAVISQKPSRDICQRGTSLTIQCQVDSQVTMMFWYRQQPGQSLTLIATANQGSEATYESGFVIDKFPISRPNLTFSTLTVSNMSPEDSSIYLCSVGGARGGPETQYFGPGTRLLVL.

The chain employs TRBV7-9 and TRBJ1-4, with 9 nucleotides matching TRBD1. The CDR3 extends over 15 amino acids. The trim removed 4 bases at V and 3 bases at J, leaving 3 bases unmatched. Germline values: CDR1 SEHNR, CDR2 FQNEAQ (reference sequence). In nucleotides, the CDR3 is TGTGCCAGCAGCTCGGGACAGGGAGCTAATGAAAAACTGTTTTTT. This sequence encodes CASSSGQGANEKLFF.

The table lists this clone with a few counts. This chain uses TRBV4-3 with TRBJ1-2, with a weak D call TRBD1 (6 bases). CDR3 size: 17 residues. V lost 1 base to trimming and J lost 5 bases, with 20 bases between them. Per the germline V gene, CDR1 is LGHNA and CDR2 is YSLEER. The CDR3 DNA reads TGCGCCAGCAGCCAAGTGGGTCGGACAGCAGGGATATATGGCTACACCTTC. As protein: CASSQVGRTAGIYGYTF.

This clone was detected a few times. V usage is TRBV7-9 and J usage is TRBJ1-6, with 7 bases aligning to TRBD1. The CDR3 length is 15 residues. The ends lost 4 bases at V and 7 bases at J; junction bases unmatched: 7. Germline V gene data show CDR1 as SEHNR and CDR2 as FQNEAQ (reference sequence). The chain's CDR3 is CASSSRQGMNSPLHF. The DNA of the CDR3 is TGTGCCAGCAGCTCACGACAGGGAATGAATTCACCCCTCCACTTT.

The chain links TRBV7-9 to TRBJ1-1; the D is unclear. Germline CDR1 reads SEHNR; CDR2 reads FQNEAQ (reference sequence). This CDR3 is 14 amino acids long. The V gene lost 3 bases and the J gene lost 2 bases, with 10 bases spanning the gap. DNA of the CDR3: TGTGCCAGCAGCTTTTATTCCCCCAACACTGAAGCTTTCTTT. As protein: CASSFYSPNTEAFF.

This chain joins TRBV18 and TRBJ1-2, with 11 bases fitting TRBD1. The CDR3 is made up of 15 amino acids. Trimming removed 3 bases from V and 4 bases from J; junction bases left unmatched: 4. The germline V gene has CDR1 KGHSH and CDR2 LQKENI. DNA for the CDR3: TGTGCCAGCTCACCCCGGGACAGGGGGGGCTATGGCTACACCTTC. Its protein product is CASSPRDRGGYGYTF.

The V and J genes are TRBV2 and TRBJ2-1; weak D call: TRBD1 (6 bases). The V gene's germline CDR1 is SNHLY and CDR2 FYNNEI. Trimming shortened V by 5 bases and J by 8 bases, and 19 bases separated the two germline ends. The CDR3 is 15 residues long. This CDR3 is CASSSWTASFDEQFF. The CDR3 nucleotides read TGTGCCAGCAGTTCGTGGACAGCCTCCTTCGATGAGCAGTTCTTC.

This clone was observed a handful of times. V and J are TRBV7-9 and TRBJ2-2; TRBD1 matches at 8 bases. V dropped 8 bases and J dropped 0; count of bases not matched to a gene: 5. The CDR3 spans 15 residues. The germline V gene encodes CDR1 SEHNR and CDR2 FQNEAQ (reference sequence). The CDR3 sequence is CASRKTGANTGELFF. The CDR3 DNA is TGTGCCAGCCGAAAGACAGGGGCGAACACCGGGGAGCTGTTTTTT. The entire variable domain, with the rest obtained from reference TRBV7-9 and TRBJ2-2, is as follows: DTGVSQNPRHKITKRGQNVTFRCDPISEHNRLYWYRQTLGQGPEFLTYFQNEAQLEKSRLLSDRFSAERPKGSFSTLEIQRTEQGDSAMYLCASRKTGANTGELFFGEGSRLTVL.

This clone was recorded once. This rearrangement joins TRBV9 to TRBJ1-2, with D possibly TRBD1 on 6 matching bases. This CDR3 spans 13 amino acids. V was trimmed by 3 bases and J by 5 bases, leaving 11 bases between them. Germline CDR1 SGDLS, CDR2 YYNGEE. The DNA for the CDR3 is TGTGCCAGCAGCGAACAGGGAGGGTATGGCTACACCTTC. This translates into CASSEQGGYGYTF.

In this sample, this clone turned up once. CDR3 sequence: CASSWAGRGYTF. Written as DNA, the CDR3 is TGTGCCAGCAGCTGGGCCGGCCGTGGCTACACCTTC. The genes are TRBV5-6 and TRBJ1-2; D is uncertain. The CDR3 has 12 amino acids. Trimming removed 3 bases at V and 7 bases at J, with 10 bases between. The germline V gene has CDR1 SGHDT and CDR2 YYEEEE.

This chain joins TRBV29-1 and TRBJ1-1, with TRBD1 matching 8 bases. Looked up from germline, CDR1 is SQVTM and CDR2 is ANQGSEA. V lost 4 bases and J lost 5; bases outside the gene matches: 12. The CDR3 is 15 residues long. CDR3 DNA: TGCAGCGTTGGGGGTAACAGGGGGGTTAGGACTGAAGCTTTCTTT. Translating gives CSVGGNRGVRTEAFF.

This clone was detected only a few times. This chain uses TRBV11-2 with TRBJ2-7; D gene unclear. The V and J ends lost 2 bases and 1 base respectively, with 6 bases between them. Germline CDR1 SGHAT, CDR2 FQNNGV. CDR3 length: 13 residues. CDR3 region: CASSLQQSYEQYF. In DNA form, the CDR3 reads TGTGCCAGCAGCTTACAACAATCCTACGAGCAGTACTTC.

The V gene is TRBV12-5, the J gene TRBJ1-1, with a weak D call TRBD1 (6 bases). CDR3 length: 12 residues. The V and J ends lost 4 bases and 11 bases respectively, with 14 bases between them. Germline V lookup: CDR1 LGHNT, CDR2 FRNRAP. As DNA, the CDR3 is TGTGCTAGTGGTTACCAGGGGCAGCGGGCTTTCTTT. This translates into CASGYQGQRAFF.

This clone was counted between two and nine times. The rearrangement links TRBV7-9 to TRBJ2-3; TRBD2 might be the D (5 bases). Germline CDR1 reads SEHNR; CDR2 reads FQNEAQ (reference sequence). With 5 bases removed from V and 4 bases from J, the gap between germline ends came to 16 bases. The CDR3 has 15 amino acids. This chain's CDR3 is CASSPRVLRADTQYF. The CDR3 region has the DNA TGTGCCAGCAGCCCGCGGGTACTGAGGGCAGATACGCAGTATTTT.

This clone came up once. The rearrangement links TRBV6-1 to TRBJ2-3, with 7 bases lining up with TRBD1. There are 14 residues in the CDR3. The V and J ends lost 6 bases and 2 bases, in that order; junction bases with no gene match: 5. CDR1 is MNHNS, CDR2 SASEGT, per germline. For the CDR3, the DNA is TGTGCCAGCAGGAGGGACAGCAACACAGATACGCAGTATTTT. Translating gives CASRRDSNTDTQYF.

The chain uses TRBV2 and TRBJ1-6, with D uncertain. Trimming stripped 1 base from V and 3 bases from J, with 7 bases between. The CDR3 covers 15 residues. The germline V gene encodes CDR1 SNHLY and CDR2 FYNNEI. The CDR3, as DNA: TGTGCCAGCAGTGAAGTACGGTTCTATAATTCACCCCTCCACTTT. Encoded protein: CASSEVRFYNSPLHF.

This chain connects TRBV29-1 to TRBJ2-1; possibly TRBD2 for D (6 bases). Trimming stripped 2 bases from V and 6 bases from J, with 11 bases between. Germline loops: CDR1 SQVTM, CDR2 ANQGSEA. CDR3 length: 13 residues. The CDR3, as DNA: TGCAGCGTTGAAAGCGGGCGGGGCAATGAGCAGTTCTTC. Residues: CSVESGRGNEQFF.

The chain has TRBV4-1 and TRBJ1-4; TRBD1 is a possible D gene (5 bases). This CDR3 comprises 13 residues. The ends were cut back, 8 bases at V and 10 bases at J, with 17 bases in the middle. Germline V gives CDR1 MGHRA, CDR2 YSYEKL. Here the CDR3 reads CASFSRTQGKLFF. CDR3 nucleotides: TGCGCCAGCTTTTCCAGGACACAAGGAAAACTGTTTTTT.